This entry lists 22 T cell receptor beta chains sequenced from one sample in a study of blood T cell repertoires in COVID-19. Some clones are missing from TCRdb's copy, which holds only in-frame ones; the method was immunoSEQ multiplex PCR. The profile shows 120,000 or so clones, roughly 80% of them singletons. Sequencing input: peripheral blood. Receptor source: a human donor in a cohort sampled during active COVID-19.

The V and J genes are TRBV6-2 or TRBV6-3 and TRBJ2-7; the match to TRBD2 covers 12 bases. The CDR3 consists of 16 residues. With V trimmed by 0 bases and J by 3 bases, 3 bases remained unmatched. CDR1 and CDR2 (germline): MNHEY, SVGEGT. The CDR3 bases are TGTGCCAGCAGTTACTCCATACTAGCGGGAGGCTACGAGCAGTACTTC. Translating gives CASSYSILAGGYEQYF.

The genes are TRBV25-1 and TRBJ1-2; 8 bases fit TRBD1. The V segment lost 6 bases and the J segment 1 base; nucleotides outside the gene matches: 1. The CDR3 totals 13 residues. From germline, CDR1 is MGHDK and CDR2 SYGVNS. CDR3 protein: CASSRGRNYGYTF. Here the CDR3 DNA reads TGTGCCAGCAGCAGGGGGCGTAACTATGGCTACACCTTC.

This clone showed up just a few times. V and J are TRBV5-6 and TRBJ2-1; D unclear. The germline gives CDR1 SGHDT, CDR2 YYEEEE. The CDR3 runs to 12 residues. V lost 0 bases and J 5 bases, leaving 3 bases between the germline ends. CDR3 nucleotide sequence: TGTGCCAGCAGCTTGGTTAACAATGAGCAGTTCTTC. Translating gives CASSLVNNEQFF. The full variable domain, with the rest looked up from reference TRBV5-6 and TRBJ2-1, is DAGVTQSPTHLIKTRGQQVTLRCSPKSGHDTVSWYQQALGQGPQFIFQYYEEEERQRGNFPDRFSGHQFPNYSSELNVNALLLGDSALYLCASSLVNNEQFFGPGTRLTVL.

V and J are TRBV27 and TRBJ1-6, with a tentative D call TRBD1 (6 bases). Deletions cut 3 bases from V and 6 bases from J, with 21 bases between. This CDR3 spans 18 amino acids. CDR1 MNHEY and CDR2 SMNVEV come from the germline V gene (reference sequence). CDR3 residues: CASSFSPGAQGLNSPLHF. The CDR3 DNA follows: TGTGCCAGCAGTTTCTCCCCCGGGGCACAGGGTCTTAATTCACCCCTCCACTTT.

The gene calls are TRBV11-2 and TRBJ2-7, with TRBD1 matching over 9 bases. V dropped 5 bases and J dropped 6; count of bases not matched to a gene: 11. Looked up from germline, CDR1 is SGHAT and CDR2 is FQNNGV. CDR3 length equals 15 residues. The CDR3 loop reads CASSTRDRESIEQYF. CDR3 DNA: TGTGCCAGCAGCACCCGGGACAGGGAGTCAATCGAGCAGTACTTC.

The genes are TRBV30 and TRBJ1-2, with 7 bases lining up with TRBD1. The germline V gene has CDR1 GTSNPN and CDR2 SVGIG (reference sequence). The CDR3 loop spans 13 amino acids. The junction had 5 bases not matched to a gene; V was cut back by 1 base and J by 6 bases. CDR3 sequence reads: CAWSDEGANGYTF. CDR3 coding DNA: TGTGCCTGGAGTGACGAGGGGGCGAATGGCTACACCTTC.

The V gene is TRBV2, the J gene TRBJ1-1; D is unresolved. The germline V gene has CDR1 SNHLY and CDR2 FYNNEI. Trimming cost V 7 bases and J 10 bases, with 13 bases left between them. The CDR3 has 11 residues. The CDR3 loop reads CASIERGSAFF. The CDR3 DNA sequence: TGTGCCAGCATCGAGAGAGGATCAGCTTTCTTT.

The rearrangement links TRBV19 to TRBJ1-1; D perhaps matches TRBD1 (5 bases). V lost 4 bases and J lost 3, with 15 bases in between. Germline V gene data show CDR1 as LNHDA and CDR2 as SQIVND (reference sequence). The CDR3 runs to 15 residues. CDR3 sequence reads: CASSTPQGTDTEAFF. For the CDR3, the DNA is TGTGCCAGTAGTACCCCTCAGGGTACGGACACTGAAGCTTTCTTT.

This clone has only a few counts. This chain connects TRBV11-3 to TRBJ2-7; 9 nucleotides match TRBD1. Germline V gene lookup returns CDR1 SGHNT and CDR2 YENEEA. This CDR3 contains 14 residues. Losses at the gene ends were 5 bases for V and 1 base for J; bases not matched to a gene: 3. The CDR3 coding sequence is TGTGCCAGCAGCCCCGGGACAGGGTCCTACGAGCAGTACTTC. Its protein product is CASSPGTGSYEQYF. Combining the CDR3 with reference TRBV11-3 and TRBJ2-7 gives the whole variable domain EAGVVQSPRYKIIEKKQPVAFWCNPISGHNTLYWYLQNLGQGPELLIRYENEEAVDDSQLPKDRFSAERLKGVDSTLKIQPAELGDSAVYLCASSPGTGSYEQYFGPGTRLTVT.

The V call is TRBV29-1, the J call TRBJ2-7, with 10 bases that match TRBD1. V was pared by 3 bases and J by 3 bases, with 8 bases of the junction left unmatched. This CDR3 is built from 15 residues. Looked up from germline, CDR1 is SQVTM and CDR2 is ANQGSEA. This CDR3 reads CSVEVVTGGFYEQYF. The CDR3 DNA reads TGCAGCGTTGAGGTGGTGACAGGGGGCTTCTACGAGCAGTACTTC.

This chain joins TRBV7-9 and TRBJ1-2; no clear D. Germline V gene sequence: CDR1 SEHNR, CDR2 FQNEAQ (reference sequence). The V gene lost 5 bases and the J gene lost 1 base, with 14 bases spanning the gap. The CDR3 covers 15 residues. The CDR3 spells CASSPLGVFNYGYTF. The DNA of the CDR3 is TGTGCCAGCAGCCCCCTCGGGGTATTTAACTATGGCTACACCTTC.

This clone counts as medium-sized. V and J are TRBV25-1 and TRBJ1-1; TRBD1 matches at 7 bases. The CDR3 has 11 residues. Per germline, CDR1 MGHDK and CDR2 SYGVNS. V lost 8 bases and J lost 6; bases outside the gene matches: 3. The CDR3 DNA reads as TGTGCCAGCCGTGGACAGGCTGAAGCTTTCTTT. Its translation: CASRGQAEAFF.

This chain uses TRBV5-1 with TRBJ1-4; 10 nucleotides agree with TRBD1. In germline, CDR1 is SGHRS, CDR2 YFSETQ. CDR3 length equals 15 residues. V lost 0 bases to trimming and J lost 10 bases; unmatched junction nucleotides: 6. The CDR3 region has the DNA TGCGCCAGCAGCTTGGCCACGGACAGGGGGAGAAAACTGTTTTTT. The encoded protein is CASSLATDRGRKLFF.

This clone has more than one count but fewer than ten. The chain couples TRBV7-9 to TRBJ2-7, with TRBD1 matching over 8 bases. V shed 5 bases, J shed 6 bases, and the junction held 9 bases outside the gene matches. CDR3 length: 14 residues. Per the germline V gene, CDR1 is SEHNR and CDR2 is FQNEAQ (reference sequence). For the CDR3, the DNA is TGTGCCAGCAGCACAGGACAGGGAGGTATCGAGCAGTACTTC. As protein: CASSTGQGGIEQYF.

The gene calls are TRBV19 and TRBJ1-5, with TRBD1 identical over 8 bases. This CDR3 region has 17 residues. V shed 3 bases and J 0 bases; nucleotides not matched to a gene: 7. Per germline, CDR1 LNHDA and CDR2 SQIVND (reference sequence). The chain's CDR3 is CASSMKDRVYSNQPQHF. The CDR3 nucleotides are TGTGCCAGTAGTATGAAGGACAGGGTGTATAGCAATCAGCCCCAGCATTTT.

The chain has TRBV25-1 and TRBJ2-7; possible D gene TRBD1, 6 bases. Trimming shortened V by 5 bases and J by 3 bases, and 14 bases separated the two germline ends. The CDR3 is 14 amino acids. CDR1 and CDR2 from the germline V gene are MGHDK and SYGVNS. As DNA, the CDR3 is TGTGCCAGCAGTAGACAGCCGGACAGCTACGAGCAGTACTTC. Its translation: CASSRQPDSYEQYF.

The chain combines TRBV11-2 with TRBJ1-1; 8 positions agree with TRBD1. There are 17 residues in the CDR3. J gave up 5 bases and V 3 bases, and 14 bases lay outside the gene matches. Germline V lookup: CDR1 SGHAT, CDR2 FQNNGV. The CDR3 DNA reads TGTGCCAGCAGCTTGTCCGGGACAGGTGACGGGAGGACTGAAGCTTTCTTT. As protein: CASSLSGTGDGRTEAFF.

The V call is TRBV29-1, the J call TRBJ1-1, with TRBD1 matching 9 bases. This CDR3 contains 14 residues. Germline V lookup: CDR1 SQVTM, CDR2 ANQGSEA. J lost 1 base, V lost 4 bases, and 4 bases had no gene match. The CDR3 nucleotides read TGCAGCGTTGCACGACAGGGGGAGAACACTGAAGCTTTCTTT. Its translation is CSVARQGENTEAFF. Full variable domain (outside the CDR3, taken from reference TRBV29-1 and TRBJ1-1): SAVISQKPSRDICQRGTSLTIQCQVDSQVTMMFWYRQQPGQSLTLIATANQGSEATYESGFVIDKFPISRPNLTFSTLTVSNMSPEDSSIYLCSVARQGENTEAFFGQGTRLTVV.

This clone was counted a single time. The chain has TRBV9 and TRBJ1-1, with 11 bases fitting TRBD1. Germline V CDR1 and CDR2: SGDLS, YYNGEE. J lost 0 bases, V lost 0 bases, and 4 bases had no gene match. The CDR3 sequence is 17 residues long. This CDR3 is CASSVGDRGGVNTEAFF. In DNA form, the CDR3 reads TGTGCCAGCAGCGTAGGGGACAGGGGGGGCGTGAACACTGAAGCTTTCTTT. The full variable domain, its missing parts supplied by reference TRBV9 and TRBJ1-1, is DSGVTQTPKHLITATGQRVTLRCSPRSGDLSVYWYQQSLDQGLQFLIQYYNGEERAKGNILERFSAQQFPDLHSELNLSSLELGDSALYFCASSVGDRGGVNTEAFFGQGTRLTVV.

The rearrangement uses TRBV6-5 and TRBJ2-6; D perhaps matches TRBD2 (6 bases). V lost 0 bases, J lost 10 bases, and 10 bases lay in between. The CDR3 length is 14 residues. The V gene's germline CDR1 is MNHEY and CDR2 SVGAGI. CDR3 residues: CASSYSGLANVLTF. The CDR3 nucleotides are TGTGCCAGCAGTTACTCGGGACTGGCGAACGTCCTGACTTTC.

The rearrangement joins TRBV6-4 to TRBJ2-7; TRBD2 matches at 14 bases. Trimming removed 3 bases from V and 3 bases from J; junction bases left unmatched: 7. The CDR3 extends over 17 amino acids. Germline values: CDR1 MRHNA, CDR2 SNTAGT. The CDR3 sequence is CASSEHGTSGGRYEQYF. DNA of the CDR3: TGTGCCAGCAGTGAACACGGGACTAGCGGGGGCCGCTACGAGCAGTACTTC.

A few counts support this clone. This chain joins TRBV19 and TRBJ2-7, with TRBD1 identical over 8 bases. The junction had 8 bases not matched to a gene; V was cut back by 5 bases and J by 2 bases. CDR3 length equals 15 residues. CDR1 is LNHDA, CDR2 SQIVND, per germline (reference sequence). CDR3 protein: CASSLRTGGPYEQYF. The CDR3 nucleotides are TGTGCCAGTAGTCTCCGAACAGGGGGTCCCTACGAGCAGTACTTC. The full variable domain, in which reference TRBV19 and TRBJ2-7 provide the parts outside the CDR3, is DGGITQSPKYLFRKEGQNVTLSCEQNLNHDAMYWYRQDPGQGLRLIYYSQIVNDFQKGDIAEGYSVSREKKESFPLTVTSAQKNPTAFYLCASSLRTGGPYEQYFGPGTRLTVT.